This is a list of T cell receptor beta chains from one sample in a study of T cell responses to AZD1222 COVID-19 vaccine. Sequencing used immunoSEQ multiplex PCR; TCRdb keeps in-frame clones, though not all of them. The table shows 150,000 to 200,000 clones, with around 88% occurring only once. This specimen consisted of peripheral blood, obtained 28 days after the second AZD1222 dose. The receptor source for this set is an adult who received the AZD1222 COVID-19 vaccine. Both conserved end residues are part of each CDR3. D genes are given only for firm matches. For some rows the clone size is stated as once, few or many, or as a class when expanded; others skip it.

>-|TRBD2|TRBV10-1|TRBJ2-1
TGCGCCAGCAGTGAGCGGGCGGGGGGGCCGAAGCTGCATGAGCAGTTCTTC
CASSERAGGPKLHEQFF
>-|-|TRBV5-1|TRBJ2-2
TGCGCCAGCAGCTTGGATAGTACTAACACCGGGGAGCTGTTTTTT
CASSLDSTNTGELFF
>-|TRBD2|TRBV9|TRBJ2-7
TGTGCCGGCGAAGCGAGCGGGAGCGGGGGGGAGCAGTACTTC
CAGEASGSGGEQYF
>-|-|TRBV19|TRBJ1-2
TGTGCCACCAGTAAAGGTCCGTATAACTATGGCTACACCTTC
CATSKGPYNYGYTF
>-|-|TRBV5-4|TRBJ1-1
TGTGCCAGCAGTATGAACACTGAAGCTTTCTTT
CASSMNTEAFF
>-|-|TRBV7-6|TRBJ1-4
TGTGCCAGCAGCTTAGCTGGGCTGATGGCATCGGCTAATGAAAAACTGTTTTTT
CASSLAGLMASANEKLFF
>-|-|TRBV5-1|TRBJ1-2
TGCGCCAGCAGCCCCGAGGTCGGGGTTGGAGGCTACACCTTC
CASSPEVGVGGYTF
>few|TRBD2|TRBV5-1|TRBJ2-1
TGCGCCAGCAGCTCAACTAGCGGGGGAAAATTCAATGAGCAGTTCTTC
CASSSTSGGKFNEQFF
>-|TRBD1|TRBV5-6|TRBJ2-3
TGTGCCAGCAGCTCCGGGACAGGGGTTTCTGTCACAGATACGCAGTATTTT
CASSSGTGVSVTDTQYF
>-|-|TRBV9|TRBJ1-5
TGTGCCAGCAGCCCAGGGCCTAGCGGGCAGCCCCAGCATTTT
CASSPGPSGQPQHF
>-|-|TRBV9|TRBJ2-7
TGTGCCAGCAGCGGACTATCAAACGAGCAGTACTTC
CASSGLSNEQYF
>-|TRBD1|TRBV9|TRBJ2-4
TGTGCCAGCAGCGTAGGCACAGGGGGCGCCAAAAACATTCAGTACTTC
CASSVGTGGAKNIQYF
>-|-|TRBV25-1|TRBJ2-2
TGTGCCAGCAGTGGGCAATTCACCGGGGAGCTGTTTTTT
CASSGQFTGELFF
>-|-|TRBV5-1|TRBJ1-4
TGCGCCAGCAGCCTTGGCGGGGAGGGTGAAAAACTGTTTTTT
CASSLGGEGEKLFF
>-|TRBD2|TRBV4-1|TRBJ2-1
TGCGCCAGCAGCCAAGGGGATAGCGGGGGGGCGTGGGAAGAGCAGTTCTTC
CASSQGDSGGAWEEQFF
>-|-|TRBV5-1|TRBJ1-4
TGCGCCAGCAGCCCCGGACAAGGCAGCTTTGAAAAACTGTTTTTT
CASSPGQGSFEKLFF
>-|TRBD1|TRBV19|TRBJ2-5
TGTGCCAGTAGACGAGGGGGCGATGGGACCCAGTACTTC
CASRRGGDGTQYF
>-|-|TRBV7-8|TRBJ2-7
TGTGCCAGCAGCTTCGGGGGCTCCTACGAGCAGTACTTC
CASSFGGSYEQYF
>-|TRBD2|TRBV29-1|TRBJ2-7
TGCAGCGTCCCCGGGGGGGGTAGGTACGAGCAGTACTTC
CSVPGGGRYEQYF
>-|TRBD2|TRBV5-4|TRBJ2-3
TGTGCCAGCAGCTTTGCGGGGGTCACAGATACGCAGTATTTT
CASSFAGVTDTQYF
>once|TRBD1|TRBV4-1|TRBJ1-5
TGCGCCAGCAGCCAGGGGGTAAGGGACAGGGGGCGGAATCAGCCCCAGCATTTT
CASSQGVRDRGRNQPQHF
>-|TRBD1|TRBV7-2|TRBJ1-3
TGTGCCAGCAGCATGACAGGGTTTGGAAACACCATATATTTT
CASSMTGFGNTIYF
>-|TRBD1|TRBV7-9|TRBJ1-2
TGTGCCAGCAGCTTAGAACAGGGGGCGGAGGGCTACACCTTC
CASSLEQGAEGYTF
>-|-|TRBV9|TRBJ2-7
TGTGCCAGCAGCGGAGGGACCCATGGGCCGGGTGGTTTTGGACAGTACTTC
CASSGGTHGPGGFGQYF
>-|-|TRBV4-3|TRBJ1-4
TGCGCCAGCAGCCAAGGGGCAGGGAATAATGAAAAACTGTTTTTT
CASSQGAGNNEKLFF
>-|-|TRBV19|TRBJ1-2
TGTGCCAGTACCCATCGGGGGGATGGCTACACCTTC
CASTHRGDGYTF
>-|TRBD1|TRBV10-3|TRBJ1-2
TGTGCCATCAGTGAGGGGGACAGACCTCCTAACTATGGCTACACCTTC
CAISEGDRPPNYGYTF
>-|-|TRBV30|TRBJ1-3
TGTGCCTGGAGTGCTATGAGAGTGGGAGGGCAAGGAAACACCATATATTTT
CAWSAMRVGGQGNTIYF
>-|-|TRBV20-1|TRBJ2-7
TGCAGTGCTAGAGGGCGCTACGAGCAGTACTTC
CSARGRYEQYF
>-|-|TRBV11-2|TRBJ1-1
TGTGCCAGCAGCTGGGGTCCGAACACTGAAGCTTTCTTT
CASSWGPNTEAFF
>once|TRBD1|TRBV5-4|TRBJ1-2
TGTGCCAGCAGCTCGCTTGGACAGGTAGATTGGGACTACACCTTC
CASSSLGQVDWDYTF
>once|-|TRBV5-1|TRBJ2-6
TGCGCCAGCAGCTTGTGGGGGACGCTCACGGGAGGGGCCAACGTCCTGACTTTC
CASSLWGTLTGGANVLTF
>-|-|TRBV7-2|TRBJ1-1
TGTGCCAGCAGCTTAACAGGGAACACTGAAGCTTTCTTT
CASSLTGNTEAFF
>-|-|TRBV6-5|TRBJ2-5
TGTGCCAGCAGCCGGGACGGAGAGACCCAGTACTTC
CASSRDGETQYF
>-|-|TRBV7-9|TRBJ2-7
TGTGCCAGCAGCTTAGGCGAAGCCCGCTACGAGCAGTACTTC
CASSLGEARYEQYF
>-|TRBD1|TRBV28|TRBJ2-7
TGTGCCAGCACCCAAATAGGACAGGGGGCAATAAAGCAGTACTTC
CASTQIGQGAIKQYF
>-|TRBD2|TRBV27|TRBJ2-5
TGTGCCAGCAGCGGACTAGCGGGGCCGGAGACCCAGTACTTC
CASSGLAGPETQYF
>-|TRBD1|TRBV30|TRBJ2-5
TGTGCCTCCCGGGACAGGGGGATAGAGACCCAGTACTTC
CASRDRGIETQYF
>-|TRBD1|TRBV18|TRBJ1-2
TGTGCCAGCTCACCGGGACAGTACTATGGCTACACCTTC
CASSPGQYYGYTF
>-|TRBD1|TRBV7-2|TRBJ2-1
TGTGCCAGCAGCTCCTTTCCCGGGACAGGGGGCTACAATGAGCAGTTCTTC
CASSSFPGTGGYNEQFF
>-|-|TRBV19|TRBJ1-4
TGTGCCAGTAGTACTGCAGGGACAACTAATGAAAAACTGTTTTTT
CASSTAGTTNEKLFF
>-|-|TRBV3-1/TRBV3-2|TRBJ1-2
TGTGCCAGCAGCCTGGACAGATCACCCTATGGCTACACCTTC
CASSLDRSPYGYTF
>-|-|TRBV30|TRBJ1-2
TGTGCCTGGAGTGTTCTTGATGGTGGCTACACCTTC
CAWSVLDGGYTF
>-|-|TRBV5-1|TRBJ1-2
TGCGCCAGCAACCCTACAGGGACCCATGGCTACACCTTC
CASNPTGTHGYTF
>once|-|TRBV19|TRBJ1-1
TGTGCCAGCAAGAAGTCGGGGAACACTGAAGCTTTCTTT
CASKKSGNTEAFF
>-|-|TRBV5-1|TRBJ1-6
TGCGCCAGCAGCTTCCGGGACGTAAAAAATTCACCCCTCCACTTT
CASSFRDVKNSPLHF
>once|-|TRBV6-2/TRBV6-3|TRBJ2-1
TGTGCCAGCAGTTACTGGGGGGGGCCCCGGGAGAAGCAGTTCTTC
CASSYWGGPREKQFF
>-|-|TRBV4-1|TRBJ2-2
TGCGCCAGCAGCCAAGGACTGGACACCGGGGAGCTGTTTTTT
CASSQGLDTGELFF
>-|TRBD1|TRBV19|TRBJ1-5
TGTGCCACCTCGACAGGGCGAAATCAGCCCCAGCATTTT
CATSTGRNQPQHF
>-|-|TRBV4-2|TRBJ1-5
TGTGCCAGCAGCATCCAGGGTTACGATCAGCCCCAGCATTTT
CASSIQGYDQPQHF
>once|-|TRBV7-2|TRBJ1-4
TGTGCCAGCAGCTCGCCCCGGGAGTTTGGAAAACTGTTTTTT
CASSSPREFGKLFF
>once|TRBD2|TRBV7-2|TRBJ2-3
TGTGCCAGCAGCTACTTAGCGGGGGGGAACACAGATACGCAGTATTTT
CASSYLAGGNTDTQYF
>-|TRBD1|TRBV7-6|TRBJ1-4
TGTGCCAGCAGCTTAACCGGGACAGTTGCAACTAATGAAAAACTGTTTTTT
CASSLTGTVATNEKLFF
>once|TRBD1|TRBV19|TRBJ1-1
TGTGCCAGTAGTATGTCGACAGGGAGGGGGAAAACTTTCTTT
CASSMSTGRGKTFF
>-|-|TRBV19|TRBJ1-2
TGTGCCAGTAGGGAACAAGTCCATGGCTACACCTTC
CASREQVHGYTF